This entry lists 21 T cell receptor beta chains sequenced from one sample in a study of cytomegalovirus exposure and HLA in healthy donors. The PCR ran on 60 Vbeta and 13 Jbeta primers. Assay used: immunoSEQ multiplex PCR; TCRdb lists only in-frame clones, some missing. The sample carries over 150,000 clones, more than 80% recorded once. Sequencing used PBMCs. These receptors were taken from a man aged 18-30 years in good health and CMV-seronegative.

This chain connects TRBV6-5 to TRBJ2-1; 11 bases line up with TRBD2. Germline-derived CDR1 and CDR2 are MNHEY and SVGAGI. Losses at the gene ends were 5 bases for V and 4 bases for J; bases not matched to a gene: 4. CDR3 size: 15 residues. DNA of the CDR3: TGTGCCAGCAGTCACAGGACTAGCGGGTACAATGAGCAGTTCTTC. This gives the protein CASSHRTSGYNEQFF.

The chain is built from TRBV28 and TRBJ2-1; 12 bases are a match to TRBD2. V shed 3 bases, J shed 4 bases, and the junction held 13 bases outside the gene matches. The CDR3 spans 19 residues. Germline values: CDR1 MDHEN, CDR2 SYDVKM. CDR3 in amino acids: CASSLVLGTSGRLYNEQFF. DNA of the CDR3: TGTGCCAGCAGTTTGGTTCTAGGGACTAGCGGGCGCCTTTACAATGAGCAGTTCTTC.

The chain couples TRBV28 to TRBJ1-5, with a possible D match to TRBD1 (5 bases). Germline values: CDR1 MDHEN, CDR2 SYDVKM. The CDR3 is 15 residues long. V dropped 3 bases and J dropped 2 bases, with 11 bases sitting between them. The CDR3 DNA follows: TGTGCCAGCAGTTTGGAGGGGAGGGGCAATCAGCCCCAGCATTTT. Its translation: CASSLEGRGNQPQHF. Full variable domain (remainder filled in from reference TRBV28 and TRBJ1-5): DVKVTQSSRYLVKRTGEKVFLECVQDMDHENMFWYRQDPGLGLRLIYFSYDVKMKEKGDIPEGYSVSREKKERFSLILESASTNQTSMYLCASSLEGRGNQPQHFGDGTRLSIL.

The gene calls are TRBV13 and TRBJ2-7; D is perhaps TRBD1 (6 bases). CDR1 is PRHDT and CDR2 is FYEKMQ in the germline V gene (reference sequence). Trimming stripped 2 bases from V and 3 bases from J, with 17 bases between. The CDR3 runs 16 residues. For the CDR3, the DNA is TGTGCCAGCAGCTTATCGGGACACCAGCAAGACTACGAGCAGTACTTC. Protein: CASSLSGHQQDYEQYF.

The J gene is TRBJ2-3, the V gene TRBV2; 7 positions match TRBD1. After removal of 5 bases from V and 0 bases from J, the junction contained 5 bases not matched to a gene. CDR3 length equals 15 residues. Per germline, CDR1 SNHLY and CDR2 FYNNEI. The CDR3 DNA reads as TGTGCCAGCAGTTCGACAGGGTTTAGCACAGATACGCAGTATTTT. It translates to CASSSTGFSTDTQYF.

This clone has just one count. The V gene is TRBV7-9, the J gene TRBJ2-7; 7 bases match TRBD2. CDR1 is SEHNR, CDR2 FQNEAQ, per germline (reference sequence). The V and J ends lost 1 base and 5 bases, in that order; junction bases with no gene match: 11. The CDR3 covers 16 residues. The CDR3 DNA reads TGTGCCAGCAGCTTAGTGGGCGGGAGCCAAGAGAACGAGCAGTACTTC. This gives the protein CASSLVGGSQENEQYF.

V usage is TRBV7-2 and J usage is TRBJ2-2; 9 bases fit TRBD2. CDR1 is SGHTA, CDR2 FQGNSA, per germline. J gave up 4 bases and V 5 bases, and 17 bases lay outside the gene matches. The CDR3 has 19 residues. The CDR3 region has the DNA TGTGCCAGCAGCGTACCCCGCCGGGCGGGGGGGCTAACCACCGGGGAGCTGTTTTTT. This gives the protein CASSVPRRAGGLTTGELFF. Drawing the rest from reference TRBV7-2 and TRBJ2-2, the complete variable domain is GAGVSQSPSNKVTEKGKDVELRCDPISGHTALYWYRQSLGQGLEFLIYFQGNSAPDKSGLPSDRFSAERTGGSVSTLTIQRTQQEDSAVYLCASSVPRRAGGLTTGELFFGEGSRLTVL.

This clone appeared a few times. This chain connects TRBV28 to TRBJ2-3; 8 bases match TRBD2. Unmatched junction bases numbered 8, after V lost 10 bases and J lost 2 bases. Germline assignment: CDR1 MDHEN and CDR2 SYDVKM. This CDR3 is built from 14 residues. This chain's CDR3 is CATEREPDTDTQYF. CDR3 DNA: TGTGCCACCGAGCGGGAGCCGGACACAGATACGCAGTATTTT.

The chain is built from TRBV4-1 and TRBJ1-6; D is unclear. The germline CDR1 and CDR2 sequences are MGHRA and YSYEKL. The CDR3 is 13 amino acids. The V gene lost 0 bases and the J gene lost 14 bases, with 11 bases spanning the gap. The CDR3 DNA reads as TGCGCCAGCAGCCAAGAGGTCCCCTATACCCTCCACTTT. Encoded protein: CASSQEVPYTLHF.

The chain recombines TRBV5-4 with TRBJ1-4; 7 nucleotides match TRBD1. The CDR3 loop spans 15 amino acids. CDR1 is SGHNT, CDR2 YYREEE, per germline (reference sequence). The V segment lost 1 base and the J segment 2 bases; nucleotides outside the gene matches: 2. CDR3 coding DNA: TGTGCCAGCAGCTTGACAGGGGTGACTAATGAAAAACTGTTTTTT. This codes for CASSLTGVTNEKLFF.

V and J are TRBV5-1 and TRBJ1-2; no clear D. The V gene's germline CDR1 is SGHRS and CDR2 YFSETQ. The V and J ends lost 0 bases and 5 bases respectively, with 17 bases between them. The CDR3 consists of 16 residues. CDR3: CASSLDAVSWRYGYTF. The CDR3 DNA sequence: TGCGCCAGCAGCTTGGACGCAGTTTCCTGGAGGTATGGCTACACCTTC.

In this sample, this clone turned up a few times. The chain has TRBV19 and TRBJ2-6, with D uncertain. With 5 bases removed from V and 1 base from J, the gap between germline ends came to 12 bases. Germline loops: CDR1 LNHDA, CDR2 SQIVND (reference sequence). CDR3 length: 16 residues. The chain's CDR3 is CASSVLRSSGANVLTF. DNA of the CDR3: TGTGCCAGTAGTGTGTTGCGGTCTTCTGGGGCCAACGTCCTGACTTTC.

The CDR3 nucleotides are TGTGCCAGCACTTCTCTGCAGGGGATTGCAAATGAGCAGTTCTTC. Translation gives CASTSLQGIANEQFF. The V and J genes are TRBV28 and TRBJ2-1, with D perhaps TRBD1 (6 bases). V lost 7 bases and J 7 bases, leaving 20 bases between the germline ends. From germline, CDR1 is MDHEN and CDR2 SYDVKM. The CDR3 length is 15 residues.

The J gene is TRBJ1-2, the V gene TRBV29-1; no clear D. This CDR3 is 11 amino acids long. V shed 7 bases and J shed 3 bases, with 9 bases lying between them. Per germline, CDR1 SQVTM and CDR2 ANQGSEA. DNA for the CDR3: TGCAGCGGGCGGGGATACTATGGCTACACCTTC. It specifies CSGRGYYGYTF.

CDR3 sequence (DNA): TGCGCCAGCTGGGGACCCGGGACAGGGAACACCGGGGAGCTGTTTTTT. Amino acids: CASWGPGTGNTGELFF. The chain employs TRBV5-1 and TRBJ2-2; TRBD1 aligns across 8 bases. The junction had 9 bases not matched to a gene; V was cut back by 7 bases and J by 1 base. The germline CDR1 and CDR2 sequences are SGHRS and YFSETQ. This CDR3 has 16 residues.

This rearrangement joins TRBV11-2 to TRBJ1-1, with TRBD1 matching 11 bases. Germline assignment: CDR1 SGHAT and CDR2 FQNNGV. V shed 5 bases, J shed 2 bases, and the junction held 4 bases outside the gene matches. The CDR3 has 15 amino acids. CDR3 region: CASSPGTGGNTEAFF. Written as DNA, the CDR3 is TGTGCCAGCAGCCCTGGGACAGGGGGTAACACTGAAGCTTTCTTT.

The chain employs TRBV19 and TRBJ1-3; D gene uncertain. The CDR3 extends over 15 amino acids. V lost 7 bases, J lost 0 bases, and 13 bases lay in between. Germline CDR1 reads LNHDA; CDR2 reads SQIVND (reference sequence). CDR3: CASTTDGDSGNTIYF. Written as DNA, the CDR3 is TGTGCCAGTACCACCGACGGGGACTCTGGAAACACCATATATTTT.

This clone has only one observation. V gene TRBV4-1 combines with J gene TRBJ1-1; D is unclear. CDR1 and CDR2 (germline): MGHRA, YSYEKL. V lost 0 bases and J 2 bases, leaving 13 bases between the germline ends. This CDR3 comprises 16 residues. This CDR3 is CASSQELFAGNTEAFF. CDR3 nucleotide sequence: TGCGCCAGCAGCCAAGAATTATTCGCAGGAAACACTGAAGCTTTCTTT.

V usage is TRBV21-1 and J usage is TRBJ2-1; the table's D call TRBD1 went unverified against the DNA. TRBV21-1 is flagged as a pseudogene. The CDR3 extends over 13 amino acids. The DNA for the CDR3 is TGTGCCAGCAGCAAAGCGCAGGGAAATGAGCAGTTCTTC. Its translation: CASSKAQGNEQFF.

V usage is TRBV18 and J usage is TRBJ2-3, with TRBD2 matching over 15 bases. With 5 bases clipped from V and 1 base from J, the junction kept 10 bases outside the gene matches. Per the germline V gene, CDR1 is KGHSH and CDR2 is LQKENI. CDR3 size: 19 residues. The CDR3 DNA is TGTGCCAGCTCAATTCTCCGGACTAGCGGGGGGGCCCGCACAGATACGCAGTATTTT. It codes for CASSILRTSGGARTDTQYF.

This sequence joins TRBV30 and TRBJ2-1; tentative D call: TRBD1 (6 bases). The V end lost 0 bases, the J end lost 8 bases, and 11 bases lay between the germline ends. The CDR3 totals 13 residues. Germline values: CDR1 GTSNPN, CDR2 SVGIG (reference sequence). This CDR3 is CAWSVMGADEQFF. In DNA, the CDR3 is TGTGCCTGGAGTGTAATGGGGGCAGATGAGCAGTTCTTC.